The clone carrying this T cell receptor beta chain was detected only once. Its specificity is unknown. This sample is part of a study of a mutant IDH1 vaccine in newly diagnosed glioma. Specified time point: week 47, end of study. Vaccinated patients received 300 ug of mutant IDH1 20-mer peptide per dose, with topical imiquimod. Each of the donors came in with new WHO grade 3 or 4 astrocytomas that were IDH1-mutant and ATRX-lost. This CDR3 comprises 11 residues. Per germline, CDR1 MNHEY and CDR2 SVGAGI. Deletions cut 0 bases from V and 8 bases from J, with 2 bases between. The table came from immunoSEQ multiplex PCR; TCRdb's copy has only in-frame clones and leaves some out. The top ten clones hold more than 3% of a sample with approximately 58,000 clones, over 80% of them seen once.

The sequences come from PBMCs, collected from a glioma patient whose treatment included an IDH1 peptide vaccine. The chain is built from TRBV6-5 and TRBJ2-1; no definite D call. The receptor comes from a man aged 30-40 years with glioma. CDR3 sequence (DNA): TGTGCCAGCAGTTACTCGGATGAGCAGTTCTTC. Protein product: CASSYSDEQFF.